The clone carrying this T cell receptor beta chain was picked up a small number of times. What it binds is unknown. The germline V gene encodes CDR1 SGHNT and CDR2 YYREEE (reference sequence). Trimming took 2 bases from V and 0 from J, leaving 12 bases between them. CDR3 length: 16 residues. This sample stems from a study of beta chain features in type 1 diabetes. Study observations and caveats: TCRB CDR3s were moderately but significantly shorter in Type 1 diabetes patients in all four CD4+ subsets.

Expressed TCRB transcripts got sequenced, as all isolated RNA was reverse transcribed. Sequenced by immunoSEQ multiplex PCR; TCRdb stores in-frame clones only, minus some. This sample has approximately 600,000 clones, with 9.5% to 15% found just once. This sequence originates from a man between 25 and 39 years old with type 1 diabetes. The sequenced sample was naive CD4+ T cells from blood. The chain joins TRBV5-4 to TRBJ2-1; no reliable D call. The CDR3 protein is CASSLGLPSSYNEQFF. CDR3 coding DNA: TGTGCCAGCAGCTTAGGCCTCCCGAGCTCCTACAATGAGCAGTTCTTC.